This T cell receptor beta chain stems from a study of shared T cell receptors in the human thymus. The CDR3 length is 13 residues. Germline V gives CDR1 MNHNY, CDR2 SVGAGI (reference sequence). Trimming left V 6 bases short and J 3 bases short, with 11 bases between. Generated by immunoSEQ multiplex PCR, the TCRdb table keeps only in-frame clones and is missing some. Of around 730,000 clones listed, over 75% were seen once; the top ten hold roughly 0.01%. These data also formed part of another study, on human thymus T cells.

The chain has TRBV6-6 and TRBJ1-2, with no clear D. This TCR was recovered from a girl in the first two years of life with a congenital heart defect. Sequenced sample: thymocytes. The CDR3 DNA sequence: TGTGCCAGCAGCACCGCGGTTGACTATGGCTACACCTTC. Translated: CASSTAVDYGYTF.